This is a list of T cell receptor beta chains from one sample in a study of early T cells in non-severe SARS-CoV-2 infection. TCRdb reanalysed the 5' RACE reads using MiXCR and keeps one entry per CDR3 protein. This table has tens of thousands of distinct CDR3 sequences, roughly 15% appearing once. Source material: whole blood. Source of these receptors: an adult who was a healthcare worker with PCR-confirmed SARS-CoV-2 infection or an uninfected control (not recorded which). Both conserved end residues are trimmed from each CDR3.

V gene	J gene	CDR3 length	CDR3 protein
TRBV5-5	TRBJ1-1	13	ASSSDSALNTEAF
TRBV7-2	TRBJ2-5	15	ASSKDGERGLGETQY
TRBV13	TRBJ2-1	12	ASSLDSGINEQF
TRBV10-3	TRBJ2-1	13	AISLTGVGVNEQF
TRBV7-3	TRBJ2-1	10	ASSLRDDEQF
TRBV5-1	TRBJ1-4	10	ASSLANEKLF
TRBV6-1	TRBJ2-3	12	ASSMEGSTDTQY
TRBV9	TRBJ2-2	12	ASSVVRGTGELF
TRBV15	TRBJ1-5	14	ATRGVSLRSNQPQH
TRBV7-8	TRBJ2-2	10	ASRQNTGELF
TRBV3-1	TRBJ2-5	11	ASSPGGRETQY
TRBV20-1	TRBJ2-3	13	SARGRPGSTDTQY
TRBV2	TRBJ1-1	11	AISVRLGLEAF
TRBV6-1	TRBJ2-5	13	ASSDVYRIQETQY
TRBV15	TRBJ1-1	14	ATSRGINRDATEAF